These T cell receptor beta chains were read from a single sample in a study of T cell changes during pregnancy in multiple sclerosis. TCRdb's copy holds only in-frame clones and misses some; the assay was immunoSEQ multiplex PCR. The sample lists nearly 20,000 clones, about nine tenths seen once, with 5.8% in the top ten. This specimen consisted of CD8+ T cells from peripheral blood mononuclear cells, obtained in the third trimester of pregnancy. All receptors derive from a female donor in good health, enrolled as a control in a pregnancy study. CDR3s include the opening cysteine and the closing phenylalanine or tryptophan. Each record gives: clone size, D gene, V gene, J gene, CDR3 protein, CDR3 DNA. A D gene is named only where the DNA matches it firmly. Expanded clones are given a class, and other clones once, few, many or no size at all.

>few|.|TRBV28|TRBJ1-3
CASSFAPSSGNTIYF
TGTGCCAGCAGTTTTGCCCCTAGCTCTGGAAACACCATATATTTT
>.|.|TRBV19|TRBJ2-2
CASDSEGVTGELFF
TGTGCCAGTGATTCCGAGGGGGTTACCGGGGAGCTGTTTTTT
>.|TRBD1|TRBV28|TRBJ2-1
CASSFVPGGNEQFF
TGTGCCAGCAGTTTCGTCCCAGGGGGCAATGAGCAGTTCTTC
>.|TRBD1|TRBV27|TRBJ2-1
CASAMDRPAGNEQFF
TGTGCCAGCGCCATGGACAGGCCCGCTGGAAATGAGCAGTTCTTC
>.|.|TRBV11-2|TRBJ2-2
CASSLDLKRHSGELFF
TGTGCCAGCAGCTTAGACCTAAAGAGGCACTCCGGGGAGCTGTTTTTT
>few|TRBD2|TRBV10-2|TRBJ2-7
CASSEPGLASEQYF
TGCGCCAGCAGTGAGCCGGGACTAGCTTCCGAGCAGTACTTC
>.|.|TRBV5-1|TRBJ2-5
CASSLWDTVDLQETQYF
TGCGCCAGCAGCTTGTGGGACACGGTAGATCTCCAAGAGACCCAGTACTTC
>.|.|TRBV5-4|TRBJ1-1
CASSGRANTEAFF
TGTGCCAGCAGCGGCAGGGCGAACACTGAAGCTTTCTTT
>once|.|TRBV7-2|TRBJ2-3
CASSAGIPTDTQYF
TGTGCCAGCAGCGCGGGGATTCCCACAGATACGCAGTATTTT
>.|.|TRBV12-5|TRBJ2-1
CASGLVEGGPDEQFF
TGTGCTAGTGGTTTGGTAGAGGGGGGGCCGGATGAGCAGTTCTTC
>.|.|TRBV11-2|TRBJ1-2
CASSSVGGAPSYGYTF
TGTGCCAGCAGCTCGGTTGGGGGGGCCCCATCTTATGGCTACACCTTC
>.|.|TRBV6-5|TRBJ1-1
CASTTMTGDTEAFF
TGTGCCAGCACCACGATGACGGGGGACACTGAAGCTTTCTTT
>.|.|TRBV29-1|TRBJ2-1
CSVRGEQGHYNEQFF
TGCAGCGTTCGGGGTGAGCAGGGACATTACAATGAGCAGTTCTTC
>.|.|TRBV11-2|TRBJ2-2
CASSPGAGELFF
TGTGCCAGCAGCCCGGGGGCCGGGGAGCTGTTTTTT
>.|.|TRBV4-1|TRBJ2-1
CASSPPQGQDEQFF
TGCGCCAGCAGCCCGCCCCAGGGGCAGGATGAGCAGTTCTTC
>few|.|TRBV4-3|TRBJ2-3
CASSQGGVFTDTQYF
TGCGCCAGCAGCCAAGGGGGGGTGTTCACAGATACGCAGTATTTT
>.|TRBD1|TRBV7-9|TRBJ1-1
CASSLNRGEAFF
TGTGCCAGCAGCTTGAACAGGGGTGAAGCTTTCTTT
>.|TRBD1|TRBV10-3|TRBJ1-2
CAISESATGIYGYTF
TGTGCCATCAGTGAGTCGGCGACAGGGATATATGGCTACACCTTC
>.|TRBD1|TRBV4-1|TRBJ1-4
CASSQDPGQNYNEKLFF
TGCGCCAGCAGCCAAGATCCGGGACAGAATTATAATGAAAAACTGTTTTTT
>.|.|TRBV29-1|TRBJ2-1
CSVEGQKAYNEQFF
TGCAGCGTTGAAGGGCAGAAAGCCTACAATGAGCAGTTCTTC
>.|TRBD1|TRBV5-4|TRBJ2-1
CASSAWDRRYNEQFF
TGTGCCAGCAGCGCTTGGGACAGGCGCTACAATGAGCAGTTCTTC
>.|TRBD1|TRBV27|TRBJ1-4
CASSTQGAPGEKLFF
TGTGCCAGCAGTACACAGGGGGCGCCTGGGGAAAAACTGTTTTTT
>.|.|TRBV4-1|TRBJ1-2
CASSQESMGQEYGYTF
TGCGCCAGCAGCCAAGAATCTATGGGACAAGAATATGGCTACACCTTC
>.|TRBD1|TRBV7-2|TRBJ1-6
CASSLVTGSSPLHF
TGTGCCAGCAGCTTAGTGACAGGGTCGTCACCCCTCCACTTT
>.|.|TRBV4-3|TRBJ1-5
CASSQGTGYLQPQHF
TGCGCCAGCAGCCAAGGAACAGGGTACCTTCAGCCCCAGCATTTT
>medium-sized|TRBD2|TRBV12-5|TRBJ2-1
CASAGSGGIYNEQFF
TGTGCTAGTGCCGGGTCGGGGGGGATTTACAATGAGCAGTTCTTC
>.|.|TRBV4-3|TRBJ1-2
CASSQGLSASGGYTF
TGCGCCAGCAGCCAAGGTCTATCGGCCTCGGGGGGCTACACCTTC
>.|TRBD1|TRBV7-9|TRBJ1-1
CASSLGTGGVEAFF
TGTGCCAGCAGCTTAGGGACAGGGGGGGTTGAAGCTTTCTTT
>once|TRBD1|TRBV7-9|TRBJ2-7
CASSQDRGYEQYF
TGCGCCAGCAGCCAAGACAGGGGTTACGAGCAGTACTTC
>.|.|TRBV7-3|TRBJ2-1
CASSKQAWDEQFF
TGTGCCAGCAGCAAACAGGCCTGGGATGAGCAGTTCTTC
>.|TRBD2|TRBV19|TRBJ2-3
CASSGPSGGHTDTQYF
TGTGCCAGTAGTGGTCCTAGCGGGGGGCACACAGATACGCAGTATTTT
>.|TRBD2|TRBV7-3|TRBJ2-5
CASSLGLARRETQYF
TGTGCCAGCAGCTTAGGACTAGCGAGACGAGAGACCCAGTACTTC
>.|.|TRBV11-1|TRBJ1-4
CASSSVGEGRSADEKLFF
TGTGCCAGCAGCTCCGTCGGGGAGGGTCGGAGTGCGGATGAAAAACTGTTTTTT
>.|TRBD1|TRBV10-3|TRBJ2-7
CAIKGTEGYEQYF
TGTGCCATCAAAGGGACAGAGGGCTACGAGCAGTACTTC
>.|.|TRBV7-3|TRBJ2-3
CASSLTGGRTDTQYF
TGTGCCAGCAGTCTAACGGGGGGCCGTACAGATACGCAGTATTTT
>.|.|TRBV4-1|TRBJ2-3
CASSQDHTDGTDTQYF
TGCGCCAGCAGCCAAGATCATACCGACGGGACAGATACGCAGTATTTT
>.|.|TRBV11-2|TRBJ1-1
CASSLTHRSYTEAFF
TGTGCCAGCAGCTTGACGCACAGAAGCTACACTGAAGCTTTCTTT
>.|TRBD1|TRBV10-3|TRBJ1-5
CAISESHGTGVQPQHF
TGTGCCATCAGTGAGTCACACGGGACAGGGGTTCAGCCCCAGCATTTT
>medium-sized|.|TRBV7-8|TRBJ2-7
CASTPRGADEQYF
TGTGCCAGCACCCCCCGGGGGGCCGACGAGCAGTACTTC
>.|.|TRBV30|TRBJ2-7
CAWVPPPGINATYEQYF
TGTGCCTGGGTCCCACCTCCCGGGATAAACGCAACCTACGAGCAGTACTTC
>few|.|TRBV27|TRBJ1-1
CASFTGEEAFF
TGTGCCAGCTTTACCGGGGAAGAAGCTTTCTTT
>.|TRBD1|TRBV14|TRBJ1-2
CASNTSGQGAYGYTF
TGTGCCAGCAATACCTCCGGACAGGGGGCTTATGGCTACACCTTC
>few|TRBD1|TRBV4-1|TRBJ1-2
CASSQRTGTGNGYTF
TGCGCCAGCAGCCAACGCACCGGGACAGGGAATGGCTACACCTTC
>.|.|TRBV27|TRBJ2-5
CASSLVREETQYF
TGTGCCAGCAGTTTAGTCAGGGAAGAGACCCAGTACTTC